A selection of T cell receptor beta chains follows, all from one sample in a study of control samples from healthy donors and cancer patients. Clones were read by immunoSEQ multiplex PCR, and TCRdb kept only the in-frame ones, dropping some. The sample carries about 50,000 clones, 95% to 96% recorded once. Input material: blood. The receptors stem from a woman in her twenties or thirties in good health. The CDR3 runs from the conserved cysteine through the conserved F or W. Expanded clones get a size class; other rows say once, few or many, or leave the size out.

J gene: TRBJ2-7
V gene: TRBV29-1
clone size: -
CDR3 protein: CSISGTTSYEQYF

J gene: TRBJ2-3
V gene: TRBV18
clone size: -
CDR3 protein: CASSHSSGSQDTQYF

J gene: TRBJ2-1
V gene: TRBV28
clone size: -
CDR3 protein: CASSSPVGTGDYNEQFF

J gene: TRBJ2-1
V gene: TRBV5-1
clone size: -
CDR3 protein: CASSLGQLSSYNEQFF

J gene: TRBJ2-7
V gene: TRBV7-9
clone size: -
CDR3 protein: CASSLSAVSYEQYF

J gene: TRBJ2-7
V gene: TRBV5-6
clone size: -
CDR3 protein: CASSLRQNYEQYF

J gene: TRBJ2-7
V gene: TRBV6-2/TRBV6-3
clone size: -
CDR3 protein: CASSYETSGSYEQYF

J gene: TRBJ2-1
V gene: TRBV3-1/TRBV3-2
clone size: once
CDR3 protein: CASSRLLAEYNEQFF

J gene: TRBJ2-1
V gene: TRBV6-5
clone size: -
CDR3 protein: CASSYSGTDLRFF

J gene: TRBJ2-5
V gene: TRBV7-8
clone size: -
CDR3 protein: CASNFGGQGWETQYF

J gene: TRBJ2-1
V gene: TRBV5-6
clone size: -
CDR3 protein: CASSFRGSYNEQFF

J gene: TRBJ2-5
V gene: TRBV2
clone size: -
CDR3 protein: CASRRQETQYF

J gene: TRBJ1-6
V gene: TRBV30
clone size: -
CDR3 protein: CAWVGQSNNSPLHF

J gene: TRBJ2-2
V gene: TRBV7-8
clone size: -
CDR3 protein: CASSLVEAGRDTGELFF

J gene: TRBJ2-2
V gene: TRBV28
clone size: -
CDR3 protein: CASSPPDTGELFF

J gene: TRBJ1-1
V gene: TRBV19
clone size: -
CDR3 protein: CASSVGQNTEAFF

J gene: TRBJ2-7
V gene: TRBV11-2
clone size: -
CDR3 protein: CASSFGTSVYEQYF

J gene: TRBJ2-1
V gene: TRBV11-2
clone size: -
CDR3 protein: CASSRPPGQGHEQFF

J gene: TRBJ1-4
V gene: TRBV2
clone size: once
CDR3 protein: CASSVPVTGGDEKLFF

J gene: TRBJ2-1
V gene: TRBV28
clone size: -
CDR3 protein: CASSLARSNEQFF

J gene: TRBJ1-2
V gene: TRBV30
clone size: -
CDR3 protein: CAWSRDGGYTF

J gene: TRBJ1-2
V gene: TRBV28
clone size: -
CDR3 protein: CASSLSNGKGYTF

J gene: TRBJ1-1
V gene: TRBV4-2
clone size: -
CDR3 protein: CASSREQTGDGEAFF

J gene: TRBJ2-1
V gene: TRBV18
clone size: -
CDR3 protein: CASSPETLAGPDEEFF

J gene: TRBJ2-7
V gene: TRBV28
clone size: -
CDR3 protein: CASSPLVPYEQYF

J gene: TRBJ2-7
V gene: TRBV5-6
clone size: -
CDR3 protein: CASSSGGYEQYF

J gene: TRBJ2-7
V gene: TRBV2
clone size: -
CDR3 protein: CASNRDTAYEQYF

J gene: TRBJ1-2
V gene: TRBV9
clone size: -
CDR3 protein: CASSAWTGDGYTF

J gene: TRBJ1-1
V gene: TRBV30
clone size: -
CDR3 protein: CAWSSQGYTEAFF

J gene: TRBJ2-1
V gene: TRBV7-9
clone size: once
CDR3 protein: CASSLVPDSNNEQFF

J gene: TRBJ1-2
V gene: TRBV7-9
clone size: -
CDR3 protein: CASSPGQGNYGYTF

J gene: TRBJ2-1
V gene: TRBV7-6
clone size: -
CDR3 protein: CASSLADRQGYNEQFF

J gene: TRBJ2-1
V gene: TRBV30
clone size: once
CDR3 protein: CARSSMGGGSRGNEQFF

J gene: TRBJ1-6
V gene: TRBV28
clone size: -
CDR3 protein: CASRTQTEFNSPLHF

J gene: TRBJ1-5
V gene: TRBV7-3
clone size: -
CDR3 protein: CASSLTGQVCNQPQHF

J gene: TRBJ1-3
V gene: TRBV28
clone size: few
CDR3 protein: CASSRNTGNGNTIYF

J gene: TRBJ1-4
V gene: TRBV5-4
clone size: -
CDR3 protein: CASTPGPDPNEKLFF

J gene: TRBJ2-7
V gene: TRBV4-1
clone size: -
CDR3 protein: CASSQGEREGLEQYF

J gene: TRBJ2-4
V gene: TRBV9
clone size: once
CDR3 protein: CASSVGGGRDIQYF

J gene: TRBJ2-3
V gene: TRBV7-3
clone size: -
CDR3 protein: CASSLGDGTDTQYF

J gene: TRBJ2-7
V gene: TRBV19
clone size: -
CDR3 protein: CASSPKGGQGAYEQYF

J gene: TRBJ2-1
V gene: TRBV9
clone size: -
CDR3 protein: CASSLGGLGNEQFF

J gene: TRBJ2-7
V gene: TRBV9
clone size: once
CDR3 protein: CASSAKAGRDYEQYF

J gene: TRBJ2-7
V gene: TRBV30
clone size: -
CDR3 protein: CAWYSKGGGLHYEQYF

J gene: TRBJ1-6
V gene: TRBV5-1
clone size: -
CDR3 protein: CASRISDEGEHSPLHF

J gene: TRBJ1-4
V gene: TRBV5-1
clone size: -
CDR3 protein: CASSLLPGPTNEKLFF

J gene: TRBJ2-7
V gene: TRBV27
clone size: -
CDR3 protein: CASSLGGGYYEQYF

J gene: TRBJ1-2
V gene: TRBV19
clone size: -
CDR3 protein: CASSPRHAPTTRRGYTF

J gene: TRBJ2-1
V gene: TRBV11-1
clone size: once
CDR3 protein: CASRSGGRMAYNEQFF

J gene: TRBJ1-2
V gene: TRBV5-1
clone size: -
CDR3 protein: CASSPLGGDYGYTF

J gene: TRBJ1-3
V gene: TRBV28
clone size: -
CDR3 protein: CASSLLRDRVSTSGNTIYF

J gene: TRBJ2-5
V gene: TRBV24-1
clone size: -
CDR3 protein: CATGDRVETQYF

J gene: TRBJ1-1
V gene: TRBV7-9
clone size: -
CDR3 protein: CASSLREQVEAFF